Described below is a single T cell receptor (beta chain) sequence and its context. Its cognate antigen is unknown. It was with random hexamers that roughly 0.5 to 1 ug RNA was reverse transcribed. Each CDR3 protein gets one entry after TCRdb re-called the immunoSEQ multiplex PCR reads with MiXCR. The sample shows tens of thousands of distinct CDR3 sequences, 80% to 95% of them seen only once. The data are from a study of CD8 T cells in Susac syndrome. The study's findings and limits: It was acknowledged in the study that its TCR sequencing and HLA analysis involved a relatively small number of individuals.

Sequencing of TCR beta was performed on blood CD8+ T cells and on blood CD4+ T cells. CDR1 MNHEY and CDR2 SMNVEV come from the germline V gene (reference sequence). Trimming shortened V by 6 bases and J by 2 bases, and 17 bases separated the two germline ends. The CDR3 runs 15 residues. The source is a human donor in good health. The rearrangement links TRBV27 to TRBJ2-7; perhaps TRBD2 as D (6 bases). The specimen sequenced was CD8+ T cells from PBMCs. CDR3 DNA sequence: TGTGCCAGCAGGGACGGAGGAGGGATAACCTACGAGCAGTACTTC. As protein: CASRDGGGITYEQYF.